The 21 T cell receptor beta chains below were found in one sample sequenced in a study of human CD8 memory T cell subsets. Sequencing libraries of TCR beta were made by UMI-labeled 5' RACE. TCRdb re-called the 5' RACE reads; one entry per CDR3 protein, DNA not given. Its listing shows around 10,000 distinct CDR3 sequences. Sequencing was carried out using CD8+ stem-like memory T cells (TSCM and TCM) sorted from PBMCs. Subset defined: stem-like memory CD8 T cells (TSTEM), CCR7+ PD-1- TIGIT-. These receptors all stem from a human donor in good health.

The chain uses TRBV7-2 and TRBJ2-1; TCRdb's assignment of TRBD2 cannot be checked, as there is no DNA. Germline V gives CDR1 SGHTA, CDR2 FQGNSA. There are 13 residues in the CDR3. CDR3 amino acids: CASSLGERPEQFF.

This rearrangement joins TRBV9 to TRBJ2-7; TCRdb calls TRBD2, which cannot be checked without DNA. The CDR3 totals 15 residues. CDR1 and CDR2 from the germline V gene are SGDLS and YYNGEE. Here the CDR3 reads CASSVSDGPSYEQYF.

CDR3 loop: CASSQPGSGELFF. The chain uses TRBV25-1 and TRBJ2-2; TCRdb returns TRBD1, unconfirmable since there is no DNA. Germline CDR1 reads MGHDK; CDR2 reads SYGVNS. The CDR3 runs 13 residues.

Measured by frequency, this clonotype is medium-sized. J is TRBJ2-7 and V is TRBV9; TCRdb reports TRBD1, a call that lacks DNA to check it against. There are 14 residues in the CDR3. Germline assignment: CDR1 SGDLS and CDR2 YYNGEE. This chain's CDR3 is CASSVGQGTYEQYF.

The rearrangement links TRBV28 to TRBJ2-1; TCRdb returns TRBD2, unconfirmable since there is no DNA. The CDR3 loop spans 20 amino acids. Germline CDR1 and CDR2: MDHEN and SYDVKM. The CDR3 protein is CASSRLGTSGRGSRYNEQFF.

V is TRBV13 and J is TRBJ1-5. The CDR3 loop spans 15 amino acids. The V gene's germline CDR1 is PRHDT and CDR2 FYEKMQ (reference sequence). CDR3 amino acids: CASSLGLREMEPQHF.

The chain recombines TRBV20-1 with TRBJ2-1; TCRdb gives TRBD1 as the D gene, but with no DNA this cannot be confirmed. The V gene's germline CDR1 is DFQATT and CDR2 SNEGSKA (reference sequence). The CDR3 length is 14 residues. The CDR3 protein is CSAMGQGSYNEQFF.

The gene calls are TRBV9 and TRBJ2-2; no DNA is available, so the TRBD1 call from TCRdb remains unchecked. CDR3 length: 13 residues. CDR1 is SGDLS, CDR2 YYNGEE, per germline. The CDR3 spells CASSVEGHGELFF.

The chain employs TRBV7-9 and TRBJ2-5. This CDR3 has 12 residues. Germline assignment: CDR1 SEHNR and CDR2 FQNEAQ (reference sequence). CDR3 protein: CASSFTSETQYF.

CDR3 region: CASSLAPQGASNQPQHF. This chain connects TRBV7-8 to TRBJ1-5; TCRdb outputs TRBD1, but without DNA this stays unchecked. Germline values: CDR1 SGHVS, CDR2 FQNEAQ. This CDR3 spans 17 amino acids.

V usage is TRBV11-2 and J usage is TRBJ2-2; TCRdb's assignment of TRBD1 cannot be checked, as there is no DNA. The CDR3 has 14 amino acids. Looked up from germline, CDR1 is SGHAT and CDR2 is FQNNGV. This CDR3 is CASSWTGNTGELFF. Looking up the rest from reference TRBV11-2 and TRBJ2-2 gives the full variable domain: EAGVAQSPRYKIIEKRQSVAFWCNPISGHATLYWYQQILGQGPKLLIQFQNNGVVDDSQLPKDRFSAERLKGVDSTLKIQPAKLEDSAVYLCASSWTGNTGELFFGEGSRLTVL.

V and J are TRBV12-3 or TRBV12-4 and TRBJ2-3; the TRBD2 assignment by TCRdb is unverifiable without DNA. The CDR3 contains 16 residues. CDR3 region: CASSPRTGSLTDTQYF.

Considering frequency, this clonotype is medium-sized. The chain links TRBV4-1 to TRBJ1-3. CDR3 length: 14 residues. The V gene's germline CDR1 is MGHRA and CDR2 YSYEKL. Here the CDR3 reads CASSQDRGGNTIYF.

This chain connects TRBV7-9 to TRBJ2-7. The CDR3 runs 14 residues. In germline, CDR1 is SEHNR, CDR2 FQNEAQ (reference sequence). The CDR3 sequence: CASSPLGSFGEQYF.

The rearrangement links TRBV12-3 or TRBV12-4 to TRBJ2-7; with no DNA, the TCRdb D assignment of TRBD2 cannot be verified. The CDR3 covers 14 residues. The CDR3 loop is CASSGTSGKYEQYF.

This chain joins TRBV28 and TRBJ2-5; TCRdb's assignment of TRBD2 cannot be checked, as there is no DNA. CDR1 is MDHEN and CDR2 is SYDVKM in the germline V gene. CDR3 length equals 18 residues. The CDR3 sequence: CASSLNIGLAGNQETQYF.

The rearrangement links TRBV20-1 to TRBJ2-5; TCRdb selects TRBD2, and the lack of DNA leaves this call unchecked. The germline CDR1 and CDR2 sequences are DFQATT and SNEGSKA (reference sequence). The CDR3 runs to 13 residues. CDR3 amino acids: CSARGPTKETQYF.

The genes are TRBV2 and TRBJ2-1; TCRdb reports TRBD1, a call that lacks DNA to check it against. The germline CDR1 and CDR2 sequences are SNHLY and FYNNEI. This CDR3 spans 15 amino acids. The CDR3 loop reads CASSPDRSSYNEQFF.

This chain links TRBV29-1 with TRBJ1-3; TCRdb proposes TRBD1, but this gene call is untestable without DNA. The CDR3 consists of 14 residues. Germline CDR1 SQVTM, CDR2 ANQGSEA. The CDR3 loop is CSVRDLPSGNTIYF.

J is TRBJ2-7 and V is TRBV6-2 or TRBV6-3. This CDR3 spans 15 amino acids. Germline V gene lookup returns CDR1 MNHEY and CDR2 SVGEGT. The CDR3 is CASSYSSGVPYEQYF.

This chain links TRBV29-1 with TRBJ1-4. The CDR3 is 14 residues long. In germline, CDR1 is SQVTM, CDR2 ANQGSEA. This CDR3 reads CSVADETTNEKLFF.